The source of this T cell receptor (beta chain) is a study of blood T cell repertoires in COVID-19. Germline CDR1 MNHEY, CDR2 SVGEGT. V lost 4 bases, J lost 4 bases, and 3 bases stayed unmatched. The CDR3 extends over 15 amino acids. The repertoire was sequenced with immunoSEQ multiplex PCR; TCRdb's copy has only in-frame clones and lacks some. The data contain about 320,000 clones, roughly 82% of them seen just once; the ten biggest clones take up 1.6%. The chain combines TRBV6-2 or TRBV6-3 with TRBJ1-6, with TRBD1 matching over 8 bases. The sequenced material came from peripheral blood. The clonotype comes from a woman between 50 and 59 years old with acute or convalescent COVID-19. The CDR3 nucleotides read TGTGCCAGCAGTTCGGGACAGGAATATAATTCACCCCTCCACTTT. Protein sequence: CASSSGQEYNSPLHF.